Following are 23 T cell receptor beta chains from one sample sequenced in a study of blood T cell repertoires in COVID-19. Some clones are missing from TCRdb's copy, which holds only in-frame ones; the method was immunoSEQ multiplex PCR. The sample contains over 450,000 clones, around nine tenths of which appear only once. Input material: peripheral blood. Receptors were obtained from a woman aged 50 to 65 with COVID-19, enrolled during active disease.

This chain connects TRBV18 to TRBJ2-2, with 11 bases that match TRBD1. The CDR3 is 16 residues long. The V segment lost 3 bases and the J segment 7 bases; nucleotides outside the gene matches: 7. The germline V gene has CDR1 KGHSH and CDR2 LQKENI. The CDR3 bases are TGTGCCAGCTCACCTCCCGGGACAGGGGGTCACGGGGAGCTGTTTTTT. It encodes CASSPPGTGGHGELFF. The entire variable domain, with the rest obtained from reference TRBV18 and TRBJ2-2, is as follows: NAGVMQNPRHLVRRRGQEARLRCSPMKGHSHVYWYRQLPEEGLKFMVYLQKENIIDESGMPKERFSAEFPKEGPSILRIQQVVRGDSAAYFCASSPPGTGGHGELFFGEGSRLTVL.

The V gene is TRBV19, the J gene TRBJ1-2; no reliable D call. CDR3 length: 14 residues. Germline CDR1 LNHDA, CDR2 SQIVND (reference sequence). Trimming pared 5 bases from V and 0 bases from J, leaving 10 bases between. The CDR3 DNA sequence: TGTGCCAGTAGTTTTGACGGGGCTAACTATGGCTACACCTTC. Its protein is CASSFDGANYGYTF.

CDR3 residues: CASSQGLVRGGTNEKLFF. CDR3 coding DNA: TGCGCCAGCAGCCAAGGGCTGGTCCGAGGGGGCACTAATGAAAAACTGTTTTTT. The J gene is TRBJ1-4, the V gene TRBV4-1; TRBD1 agrees at 7 bases. Looked up from germline, CDR1 is MGHRA and CDR2 is YSYEKL. The CDR3 has 18 amino acids. Trimming cost V 1 base and J 2 bases; bases outside gene matches: 10.

This chain uses TRBV4-2 with TRBJ2-1, with D unclear. Trimming left V 3 bases short and J 0 bases short, with 12 bases between. The V gene's germline CDR1 is LGHNA and CDR2 YNFKEQ. CDR3 length: 16 amino acids. CDR3 loop: CASSQEPYGSYNEQFF. CDR3 coding DNA: TGTGCCAGCAGCCAGGAGCCATATGGCTCCTACAATGAGCAGTTCTTC.

This sequence joins TRBV28 and TRBJ2-6, with a weak D call TRBD2 (6 bases). Per the germline V gene, CDR1 is MDHEN and CDR2 is SYDVKM. Trimming stripped 3 bases from V and 0 bases from J, with 18 bases between. The CDR3 runs 19 residues. The CDR3 protein is CASSFGGAFPVSGANVLTF. The CDR3 DNA reads TGTGCCAGCAGTTTCGGAGGGGCGTTTCCTGTCTCTGGGGCCAACGTCCTGACTTTC.

Only one count was recorded for this clone. CDR3 in amino acids: CASSREGLSPEAFF. In DNA, the CDR3 is TGTGCCAGCAGTAGAGAGGGTCTGTCGCCCGAAGCTTTCTTT. J is TRBJ1-1 and V is TRBV6-5; no firm D call. Germline CDR1 and CDR2: MNHEY and SVGAGI. The ends were cut back, 5 bases at V and 8 bases at J, with 18 bases in the middle. This CDR3 region has 14 residues.

This chain joins TRBV6-1 and TRBJ2-1; weak D call: TRBD1 (6 bases). V lost 3 bases to trimming and J lost 8 bases, with 11 bases between them. The germline gives CDR1 MNHNS, CDR2 SASEGT. There are 13 residues in the CDR3. The CDR3 DNA reads TGTGCCAGCAGTGAGCCCAGGGGCGATGAGCAGTTCTTC. This codes for CASSEPRGDEQFF.

This sequence joins TRBV7-2 and TRBJ2-1; TRBD2 is a possible D gene (7 bases). Germline assignment: CDR1 SGHTA and CDR2 FQGNSA. Trimming cost V 5 bases and J 6 bases, with 14 bases left between them. CDR3 length: 14 amino acids. The CDR3 region is CASSRGGSANEQFF. The CDR3 DNA reads TGTGCCAGCAGCAGGGGGGGGTCGGCCAATGAGCAGTTCTTC.

The V gene is TRBV9, the J gene TRBJ1-2; 7 bases line up with TRBD1. The CDR3 runs 18 residues. Trimming took 0 bases from V and 4 from J; bases not matched to a gene: 15. Germline V gene lookup returns CDR1 SGDLS and CDR2 YYNGEE. CDR3 DNA: TGTGCCAGCAGCGTAGAAAGTATGAGGGGGCGCTCCACCTATGGCTACACCTTC. Residues: CASSVESMRGRSTYGYTF. Drawing the rest from reference TRBV9 and TRBJ1-2, the complete variable domain is DSGVTQTPKHLITATGQRVTLRCSPRSGDLSVYWYQQSLDQGLQFLIQYYNGEERAKGNILERFSAQQFPDLHSELNLSSLELGDSALYFCASSVESMRGRSTYGYTFGSGTRLTVV.

The chain has TRBV7-9 and TRBJ1-2; D gene ambiguous. The ends were cut back, 1 base at V and 0 bases at J, with 9 bases in the middle. This CDR3 has 15 residues. Germline lookup yields CDR1 SEHNR and CDR2 FQNEAQ (reference sequence). The CDR3 spells CASSLVGDANYGYTF. CDR3 DNA sequence: TGTGCCAGCAGCTTAGTCGGGGATGCTAACTATGGCTACACCTTC.

This clone was recorded only once. The rearrangement uses TRBV15 and TRBJ2-7; D possibly corresponds to TRBD2 (7 bases). V shed 5 bases and J shed 7 bases, with 21 bases lying between them. CDR1 and CDR2 (germline): LNHNV, YYDKDF (reference sequence). The CDR3 is made up of 15 amino acids. CDR3 nucleotide sequence: TGTGCCACCAGCCGGGAGCGGGGTTCAGGGGTAGAGCAGTACTTC. It translates to CATSRERGSGVEQYF.

V is TRBV7-9 and J is TRBJ2-6; D gene uncertain. CDR1 is SEHNR and CDR2 is FQNEAQ in the germline V gene (reference sequence). The CDR3 totals 15 residues. V was pared by 1 base and J by 3 bases, with 7 bases between. In DNA form, the CDR3 reads TGTGCCAGCAGCTTAGGTTCAGGTGGGGCCAACGTCCTGACTTTC. It encodes CASSLGSGGANVLTF.

Written as DNA, the CDR3 is TGTGCCAGCAGCCCTCGTACCGGGGAGCTGTTTTTT. Translation gives CASSPRTGELFF. This chain joins TRBV7-2 and TRBJ2-2, with no clear D. V dropped 5 bases and J dropped 5 bases, with 6 bases sitting between them. There are 12 residues in the CDR3. Germline values: CDR1 SGHTA, CDR2 FQGNSA.

The chain recombines TRBV5-1 with TRBJ2-6, with D hard to call. The V end was cut by 1 base, the J end by 0 bases, with 11 bases between. This CDR3 is 17 amino acids long. Per the germline V gene, CDR1 is SGHRS and CDR2 is YFSETQ. The CDR3 DNA sequence: TGCGCCAGCAGCTTGAGAGAGGTTGGCTCTGGGGCCAACGTCCTGACTTTC. Its translation is CASSLREVGSGANVLTF.

The chain is built from TRBV6-5 and TRBJ2-3; 7 bases line up with TRBD1. Germline CDR1 reads MNHEY; CDR2 reads SVGAGI. The ends lost 6 bases at V and 1 base at J; junction bases unmatched: 7. The CDR3 extends over 15 amino acids. The CDR3 region has the DNA TGTGCCAGCAGACCGACAGGGTTTGGCACAGATACGCAGTATTTT. It translates to CASRPTGFGTDTQYF.

This clone has just one count. The chain carries TRBV2 and TRBJ2-3; the D gene is possibly TRBD2 (6 bases). In germline, CDR1 is SNHLY, CDR2 FYNNEI. CDR3 size: 15 residues. Trimming stripped 6 bases from V and 2 bases from J, with 15 bases between. CDR3 residues: CASSPPGLVTDTQYF. CDR3 sequence (DNA): TGTGCCAGCAGCCCCCCGGGACTTGTCACAGATACGCAGTATTTT.

The rearrangement uses TRBV4-1 and TRBJ2-1, with 8 nucleotides matching TRBD2. From germline, CDR1 is MGHRA and CDR2 YSYEKL. The ends lost 2 bases at V and 6 bases at J; junction bases unmatched: 9. The CDR3 covers 16 residues. CDR3 bases: TGCGCCAGCAGCCAACCTGCCGCGGGGGGACTCAATGAGCAGTTCTTC. Amino acids: CASSQPAAGGLNEQFF.

This chain connects TRBV4-2 to TRBJ1-4, with 7 bases aligning to TRBD1. The J segment lost 4 bases and the V segment lost 3 bases, leaving 5 bases of the junction unmatched. This CDR3 comprises 15 residues. Germline CDR1 and CDR2: LGHNA and YNFKEQ. The CDR3 sequence is CASSQETGINEKLFF. CDR3 bases: TGTGCCAGCAGCCAGGAGACAGGGATTAATGAAAAACTGTTTTTT.

The chain employs TRBV5-1 and TRBJ1-1; D might be TRBD1 (5 bases). Between the trimmed V and J ends, which lost 5 bases and 3 bases, there was a span of 14 bases. This CDR3 has 14 amino acids. Germline V gene sequence: CDR1 SGHRS, CDR2 YFSETQ. The CDR3 region has the DNA TGCGCCAGCAGGTCAACAGGCGATTACACTGAAGCTTTCTTT. This encodes CASRSTGDYTEAFF.

This clone occurred a few times. The chain has TRBV4-1 and TRBJ1-1; D remains unclear. There are 14 residues in the CDR3. Germline V gene lookup returns CDR1 MGHRA and CDR2 YSYEKL. V lost 0 bases and J lost 2, with 7 bases in between. CDR3 bases: TGCGCCAGCAGCCAAGACAGAATCAACACTGAAGCTTTCTTT. It encodes CASSQDRINTEAFF.

The chain combines TRBV3-1 (or the pseudogene TRBV3-2) with TRBJ1-2; no clear D gene. Per the germline V gene, CDR1 is LGHDT and CDR2 is YNNKEL (reference sequence). The length of the CDR3 is 12 residues. V lost 1 base and J 7 bases, leaving 7 bases between the germline ends. The DNA of the CDR3 is TGTGCCAGCAGCCAAGCGGGGTCTGGCTACACCTTC. Translated: CASSQAGSGYTF.

The chain is built from TRBV11-1 and TRBJ1-1; D possibly corresponds to TRBD1 (5 bases). Germline CDR1 reads SGHAT; CDR2 reads FQDESV (reference sequence). Trimming left V 3 bases short and J 0 bases short, with 11 bases between. This CDR3 region has 15 residues. Written as DNA, the CDR3 is TGTGCCAGCAGCTTCGGAACAGGCTTGAACACTGAAGCTTTCTTT. It encodes CASSFGTGLNTEAFF.

This clone was seen a handful of times. This sequence joins TRBV7-9 and TRBJ1-1, with unresolved D. The CDR3 is 14 amino acids. Germline values: CDR1 SEHNR, CDR2 FQNEAQ (reference sequence). V was shortened by 6 bases and J by 3 bases, with 14 bases between the two germline ends. In DNA, the CDR3 is TGTGCCAGCAGTTACGGGATGAAGGACACTGAAGCTTTCTTT. As protein: CASSYGMKDTEAFF. Based on the CDR3 plus reference TRBV7-9 and TRBJ1-1, the full variable domain is DTGVSQNPRHKITKRGQNVTFRCDPISEHNRLYWYRQTLGQGPEFLTYFQNEAQLEKSRLLSDRFSAERPKGSFSTLEIQRTEQGDSAMYLCASSYGMKDTEAFFGQGTRLTVV.